Here is one TCR beta chain with its context. This clone's antigen is unknown. No qualities accompany the bases; no much larger clone lies one base away. This sample stems from a study of OX40 agonist ivuxolimab in advanced cancers. As for the study more broadly: The costimulatory receptor OX40 (CD134) was targeted by ivuxolimab, a fully human IgG2 agonistic monoclonal antibody. Intravenous ivuxolimab was administered to patients every 2 weeks at six dose levels: 0.01, 0.1, 0.3, 1.5, 3 and 10 mg/kg. Of the 50 or so patients in dose escalation, about 20 had hepatocellular carcinoma, around 15 had melanoma, 9 had renal cell carcinoma and 9 had head and neck cancer. In the dose-escalation cohort, around four fifths of patients were male, and the mean age was approximately 60 years, with a range of about 20 to 90. Prior anti-PD-1, anti-PD-L1 or anti-CTLA-4 therapy was permitted, and about two fifths of dose-escalation patients had received checkpoint inhibitors. Three dose-escalation patients achieved partial responses, one with hepatocellular carcinoma and two with cutaneous melanoma. The point of sequencing TCRbeta in the periphery was to test whether ivuxolimab changed TCR sequence diversity and drove clonal T-cell expansion. The paper describes the monotherapy dose-escalation part (N = 52 patients) of the phase I trial of ivuxolimab. Broader findings and caveats from the paper: After ivuxolimab, more expanded clones were found on average in CD8+ T cells than in CD4+ T cells. Low levels of normalized T-cell clonal expansion were also seen in some patients who did not respond. In the 0.1-3.0 mg/kg groups, partial responders had among the lowest normalized peripheral clonal expansion, particularly in CD8+ T cells. The antigen specificity of the peripheral T cells that underwent clonal expansion was not determined. At doses of 0.1 to 3.0 mg/kg, clonal expansion of both CD4+ and CD8+ T cells in blood was seen between baseline and week 6.

Genomic DNA was isolated from the sorted cells so that the TCRbeta CDR3 region could be sequenced. The immunoSEQ Assay was used for sequencing of TCRbeta CDR3 regions. Held by TCRdb, this immuneACCESS table contains in-frame sequences only and omits some clones. Under half of the omission traces to an unresolved V gene where checked; the cause of the rest is unknown. This sample has tens of thousands of clones in its table, and approximately 86% of those were observed once. Of the sample, roughly 4% is held by the ten largest clones. Patients with autoimmune disease history or receiving systemic immunosuppression were excluded from the trial. Peripheral blood for TCR sequencing was drawn from every dose cohort at baseline, at cycle 4 day 1 and at cycle 7 day 1. Samples came from an open-label, multicenter, first-in-human phase I dose-escalation trial of ivuxolimab. Adults with locally advanced or metastatic melanoma, renal cell carcinoma, hepatocellular carcinoma or head and neck squamous cell carcinoma were enrolled in the trial. CD4+ and CD8+ T cells were sorted separately from peripheral blood before TCR sequencing.

This receptor was identified in an adult with an advanced solid tumor such as melanoma, head and neck, liver or kidney cancer. This specimen was CD4+ or CD8+ T cells sorted from blood, taken in a trial of the OX40 agonist ivuxolimab.

The DNA sequence is as follows: TGCGCCAGCAGCCCCCCTTGGGCAGGGAGTGAAAAACTGTTTTTT. This gives the protein CASSPPWAGSEKLFF. Here the chain combines TRBV4-3 and TRBJ1-4; TRBD1 is a weak D gene call, 5 bases matching. Taken from cysteine to phenylalanine, the CDR3 has 15 residues. Only the CDR3 region is kept as DNA, spanning 45 bases read in frame from base 1. V loses 4 bases, J loses 7 bases, and the germline ends lie 16 bases apart. The germline V gene provides CDR1 LGHNA and CDR2 YSLEER.